The entry below gives a single T cell receptor (beta chain) sequence along with its context. Its antigen remains unidentified. V lost 4 bases and J 6 bases, leaving 13 bases between the germline ends. This CDR3 spans 12 amino acids. CDR1 and CDR2 (germline): GTSNPN, SVGIG (reference sequence). The data belong to a study of cytomegalovirus exposure and HLA in healthy donors. General study findings and limits: A later analysis linked a missense variant in DCLRE1C to the trimming of TCR beta V and J genes. Usually a TCR sequence was rare, but some public TCRs were found in many donors. A list of 150 to 200 TCR beta chains associated with cytomegalovirus was given.

Researchers ran the PCR with 60 Vbeta and 13 Jbeta primers. Here immunoSEQ multiplex PCR was the method, and the copy in TCRdb shows in-frame clones only, minus some. The sample records about 97,000 clones, approximately 80% being singletons. This chain connects TRBV30 to TRBJ2-7; unclear D gene. The sequence was collected from a male donor in good health and CMV-seropositive. The sequenced material came from PBMCs. The CDR3 nucleotides are TGTGCCTGGACCAACAGTGGCCGCGAGCAGTACTTC. Its protein product is CAWTNSGREQYF. The variable domain in full, with the rest retrieved from reference TRBV30 and TRBJ2-7, is SQTIHQWPATLVQPVGSPLSLECTVEGTSNPNLYWYRQAAGRGLQLLFYSVGIGQISSEVPQNLSASRPQDRQFILSSKKLLLSDSGFYLCAWTNSGREQYFGPGTRLTVT.